The TCR beta chain described here comes from a study of response to subunit inactivated influenza vaccine. TCRdb reprocessed the RT-PCR reads with MiXCR, giving one entry per CDR3 protein. The sample includes 500,000 to 550,000 distinct CDR3 sequences, approximately 20% of them seen just once. The CDR3 is 14 residues long. The V gene's germline CDR1 is SQVTM and CDR2 ANQGSEA. Trimming at V came to 7 bases and at J to 1 base, leaving 4 bases not matched to a gene. These same records also appear under a second study, on T cells expressing NK-cell markers. That paper states: 5'RACE template switching with UMIs generated TCR beta cDNA. Seven HCMV-seropositive donors and one seronegative donor made up the eight sequenced donors. The CD3+CD56-NKG2C+ fraction was also led by these clonotypes in four donors.

This clonotype was sampled from a man aged 50-59 years who received an inactivated influenza vaccine. Sequenced here: CD4+ T cells sorted from PBMCs, sampled 11 to 12 days after vaccination. V gene TRBV29-1 combines with J gene TRBJ2-3, with 11 positions matching TRBD2. Here the CDR3 DNA reads TGCAGCGCATCGACTAGCGGGGGCACAGATACGCAGTATTTT. Translation: CSASTSGGTDTQYF.